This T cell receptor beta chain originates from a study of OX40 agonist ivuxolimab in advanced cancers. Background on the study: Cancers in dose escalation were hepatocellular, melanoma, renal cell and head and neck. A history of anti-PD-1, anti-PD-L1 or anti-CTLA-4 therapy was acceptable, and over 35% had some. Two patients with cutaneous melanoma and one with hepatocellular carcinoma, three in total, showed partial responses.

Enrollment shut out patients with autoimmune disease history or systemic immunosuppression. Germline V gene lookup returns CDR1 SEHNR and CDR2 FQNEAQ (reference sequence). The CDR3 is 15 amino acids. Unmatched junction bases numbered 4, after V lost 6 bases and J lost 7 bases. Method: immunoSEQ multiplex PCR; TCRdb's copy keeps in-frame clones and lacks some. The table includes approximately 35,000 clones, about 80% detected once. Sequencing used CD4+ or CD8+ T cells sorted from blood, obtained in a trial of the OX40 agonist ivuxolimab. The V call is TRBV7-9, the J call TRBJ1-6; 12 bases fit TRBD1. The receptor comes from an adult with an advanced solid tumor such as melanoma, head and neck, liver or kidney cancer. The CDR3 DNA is TGTGCCAGCAGGGGACAGGGGGCCGGGAATTCACCCCTCCACTTT. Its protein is CASRGQGAGNSPLHF.